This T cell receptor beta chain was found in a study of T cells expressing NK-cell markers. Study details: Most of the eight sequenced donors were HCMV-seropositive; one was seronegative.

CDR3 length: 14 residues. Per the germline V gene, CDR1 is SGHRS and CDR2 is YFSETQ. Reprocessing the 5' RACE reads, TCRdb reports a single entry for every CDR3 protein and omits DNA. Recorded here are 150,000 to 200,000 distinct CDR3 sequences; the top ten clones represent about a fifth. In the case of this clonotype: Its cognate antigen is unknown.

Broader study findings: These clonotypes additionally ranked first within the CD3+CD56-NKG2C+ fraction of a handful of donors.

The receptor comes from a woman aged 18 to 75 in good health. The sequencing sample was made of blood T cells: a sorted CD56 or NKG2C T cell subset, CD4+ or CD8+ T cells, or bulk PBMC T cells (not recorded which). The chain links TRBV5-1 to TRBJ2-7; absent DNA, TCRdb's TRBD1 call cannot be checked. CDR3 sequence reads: CASSVQGGNYEQYF.